This T cell receptor (beta chain) was recorded in a study of T cells after yellow fever vaccination. Overall study findings and caveats: Clonotypes appearing in both CD4 and CD8 compartments existed, and their share was small.

The CDR3 contains 14 residues. V was clipped by 6 bases and J by 5 bases, with 16 bases between them. Germline CDR1 is MNHEY and CDR2 is SVGEGT. One entry per CDR3 protein results from TCRdb running MiXCR on the 5' RACE reads. The data hold about 400,000 distinct CDR3 sequences, with more than 5.5% observed a single time. This clonotype has a handful of counts. The antigen is not known. The origin of this receptor is a man aged 30 to 45 who received the YFV17D yellow fever vaccine. V gene TRBV6-2 or TRBV6-3 combines with J gene TRBJ2-5; tentatively, D is TRBD2 (6 bases). This specimen was PBMCs, taken 5 days after the yellow fever booster vaccination. CDR3: CASSSLAGSETQYF. In DNA, the CDR3 is TGTGCCAGCAGCTCCCTGGCGGGGTCGGAGACCCAGTACTTC.